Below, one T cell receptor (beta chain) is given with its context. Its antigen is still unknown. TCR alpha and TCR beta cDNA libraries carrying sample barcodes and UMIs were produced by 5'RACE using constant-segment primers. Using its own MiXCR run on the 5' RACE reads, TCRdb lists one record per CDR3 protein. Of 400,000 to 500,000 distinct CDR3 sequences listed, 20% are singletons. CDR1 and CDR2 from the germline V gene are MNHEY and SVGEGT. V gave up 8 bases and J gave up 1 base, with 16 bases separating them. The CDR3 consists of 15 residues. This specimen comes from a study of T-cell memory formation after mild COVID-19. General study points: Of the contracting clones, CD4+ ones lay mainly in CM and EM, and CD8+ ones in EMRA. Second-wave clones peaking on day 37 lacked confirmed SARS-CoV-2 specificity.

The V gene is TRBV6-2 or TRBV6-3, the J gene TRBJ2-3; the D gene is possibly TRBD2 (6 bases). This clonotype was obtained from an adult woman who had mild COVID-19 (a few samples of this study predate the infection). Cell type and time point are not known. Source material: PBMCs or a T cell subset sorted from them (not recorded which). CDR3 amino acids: CASGWRTTGTDTQYF. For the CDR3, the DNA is TGTGCCAGCGGCTGGAGGACTACTGGCACAGATACGCAGTATTTT.